A selection of T cell receptor beta chains follows, all from one sample in a study of pediatric ulcerative colitis. Here immunoSEQ multiplex PCR was the method, and the copy in TCRdb shows in-frame clones only, minus some. In the table there are roughly 9,900 clones, roughly 82% of which are singletons. Material: gut tissue. The receptors here all came from a girl aged 10 to 17 who was a control in a study of pediatric ulcerative colitis. CDR3s include the opening cysteine and the closing phenylalanine or tryptophan. A D gene is named only where the DNA matches it firmly. Only part of the rows carry a size: once, few, many, or a class if the clone is expanded.

clone_size	d_call	j_call	v_call	cdr3_nt	cdr3_aa
NA	NA	TRBJ1-5	TRBV19	TGTGCCAGTAGTATTTTAAGAGATCAGCCCCAGCATTTT	CASSILRDQPQHF
NA	NA	TRBJ1-1	TRBV6-4	TGTGCCAGCAGTACAAGAGTGAACACTGAAGCTTTCTTT	CASSTRVNTEAFF
NA	TRBD1	TRBJ1-5	TRBV30	TGTGCCTGGAGGGACAGGGGTGGAAGCAATCAGCCCCAGCATTTT	CAWRDRGGSNQPQHF
NA	TRBD1	TRBJ1-1	TRBV12-5	TGTGCTAGTGGCCCGGGACAGGGGAACACTGAAGCTTTCTTT	CASGPGQGNTEAFF
NA	NA	TRBJ1-2	TRBV18	TGTGCCAGCTCACCCCGCGAGGTGTTGGGCGGCTACACCTTC	CASSPREVLGGYTF
NA	TRBD1	TRBJ2-3	TRBV27	TGTGCCAGCCAGGGACAGGGCACAGATACGCAGTATTTT	CASQGQGTDTQYF
few	NA	TRBJ2-3	TRBV11-3	TGTGCCAGCAGCTTCGGTGGCCACCATACGCAGTATTTT	CASSFGGHHTQYF
NA	NA	TRBJ1-2	TRBV6-5	TGTGCCAGCAGTTACGTGGGGTACTATGGCTACACCTTC	CASSYVGYYGYTF
NA	NA	TRBJ2-1	TRBV28	TGTGCCAGCAGTGACTTGAGGGGCGGGTTTTCCTACAATGAGCAGTTCTTC	CASSDLRGGFSYNEQFF
NA	NA	TRBJ2-1	TRBV13	TGTGCCAGCAGCCAACGAAGGGCCCCGCCTGGTGAGCAGTTCTTC	CASSQRRAPPGEQFF
NA	NA	TRBJ2-1	TRBV6-1	TGTGCCAGCAGGCGGGACTTCTCCTACAATGAGCAGTTCTTC	CASRRDFSYNEQFF
NA	TRBD2	TRBJ2-7	TRBV27	TGTGCCAGCAGTTTAACTAGCGGGAGTCGCGAGCAGTACTTC	CASSLTSGSREQYF
NA	TRBD1	TRBJ2-2	TRBV9	TGTGCCAGCAGCTCCACAGGGGAGTTAACCACCGGGGAGCTGTTTTTT	CASSSTGELTTGELFF
NA	NA	TRBJ2-1	TRBV4-3	TGCGCCAGCAGCCAGCGGGACTTGGAAGCACGTGAGCAGTTCTTC	CASSQRDLEAREQFF
NA	TRBD2	TRBJ2-3	TRBV4-2	TGTGCCAGCAGCCAAGATCTAGCGGGAGGCACAGATACGCAGTATTTT	CASSQDLAGGTDTQYF
NA	TRBD1	TRBJ1-2	TRBV6-5	TGTGCCAGCAGTTTTCGACAGGGAGGAGGCTATGGCTACACCTTC	CASSFRQGGGYGYTF
NA	NA	TRBJ1-2	TRBV5-4	TGTGCCAGCAGCTTGCGGGGAAGGGAGGACTACACCTTC	CASSLRGREDYTF
NA	NA	TRBJ1-3	TRBV27	TGTGCCAGCAGTTTAGAATTCGGTGGGGGCACCATATATTTT	CASSLEFGGGTIYF
once	TRBD1	TRBJ1-2	TRBV16	TGTGCCAGCAGCCAATCTCAGCGACAGGGGGAGAATGGCTACACCTTC	CASSQSQRQGENGYTF
NA	TRBD1	TRBJ1-1	TRBV6-5	TGTGCCAGCAGTGTGACAGGGTGGTCGGACACTGAAGCTTTCTTT	CASSVTGWSDTEAFF
few	TRBD1	TRBJ1-5	TRBV2	TGTGCCAGCTCTGGGACAGGGAGCGTTCAGCCCCAGCATTTT	CASSGTGSVQPQHF
NA	NA	TRBJ2-7	TRBV28	TGTGCCAGCAGCCCCCCAGCAGGGGTAAACGAGCAGTACTTC	CASSPPAGVNEQYF
NA	NA	TRBJ1-1	TRBV5-1	TGCGCCAGCATGGGGGACACTGAAGCTTTCTTT	CASMGDTEAFF
NA	NA	TRBJ2-2	TRBV6-4	TGTGCCAGCAGTCAGGGGAACACCGGGGAGCTGTTTTTT	CASSQGNTGELFF